This T cell receptor beta chain derives from a study of cytomegalovirus exposure and HLA in healthy donors. The CDR3 is 12 amino acids. Germline CDR1 is MNHEY and CDR2 is SVGAGI. V was cut by 4 bases and J by 9 bases, with 10 bases left in between. Study observations and caveats: Analysis was performed later, and it showed HLA-associated TCR beta chains to be more clonally expanded than equally common others. Approximately 160 TCR beta chains were listed as cytomegalovirus-associated.

About this clone itself: What it recognizes is unknown.

PCR employed 60 Vbeta and 13 Jbeta primers. Sequencing was performed with immunoSEQ multiplex PCR; in TCRdb, only in-frame clones are kept and a portion is missing. The sample has 100,000 or so clones, approximately 66% seen once. The J gene is TRBJ2-1, the V gene TRBV6-5; possibly TRBD1 for D (5 bases). The sequence came from a man aged 40-49 years in good health and CMV-seropositive. The specimen sequenced was PBMCs. The CDR3 spells CASSFTGREQFF. The CDR3 nucleotides are TGTGCCAGCAGTTTCACAGGTCGTGAGCAGTTCTTC.